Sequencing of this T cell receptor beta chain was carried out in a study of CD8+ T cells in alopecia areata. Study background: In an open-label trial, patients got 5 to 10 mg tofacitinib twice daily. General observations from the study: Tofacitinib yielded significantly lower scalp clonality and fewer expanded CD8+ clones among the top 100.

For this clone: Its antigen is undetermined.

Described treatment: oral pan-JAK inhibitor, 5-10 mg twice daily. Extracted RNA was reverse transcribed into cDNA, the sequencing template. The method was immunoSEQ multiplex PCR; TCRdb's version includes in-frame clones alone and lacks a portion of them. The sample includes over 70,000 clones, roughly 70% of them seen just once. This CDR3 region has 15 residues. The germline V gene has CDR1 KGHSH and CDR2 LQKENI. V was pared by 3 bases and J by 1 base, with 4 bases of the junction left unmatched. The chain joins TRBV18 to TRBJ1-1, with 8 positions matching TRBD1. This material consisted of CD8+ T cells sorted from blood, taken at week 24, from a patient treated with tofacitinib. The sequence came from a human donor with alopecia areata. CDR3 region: CASSPPGGPNTEAFF. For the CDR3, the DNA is TGTGCCAGCTCACCGCCAGGGGGCCCGAACACTGAAGCTTTCTTT.